This passage covers 21 T cell receptor beta chains from one sample sequenced in a study of T-cell reconstitution after alpha-beta-depleted transplantation in children. TCRbeta library construction was performed incorporating unique molecular identifiers. From the PCR reads, TCRdb called clonotypes with MiXCR, one entry per CDR3 protein. This sample has 250,000 to 300,000 distinct CDR3 sequences, with roughly 11% found just once. The sample was peripheral blood, taken 180 days after TCRalphabeta/CD19-depleted stem cell transplant. These receptors came from a male patient aged 2-15 years who had a stem cell transplant for chronic granulomatous disease, so the T cells may come from the graft donor.

This clonotype was observed many times. The chain uses TRBV6-2 or TRBV6-3 and TRBJ1-1; D ambiguous. V dropped 2 bases and J dropped 0 bases, with 10 bases sitting between them. This CDR3 spans 15 amino acids. The germline V gene encodes CDR1 MNHEY and CDR2 SVGEGT. Here the CDR3 DNA reads TGTGCCAGCAGTTACGTTGGAGTGATGAACACTGAAGCTTTCTTT. Encoded protein: CASSYVGVMNTEAFF.

In its sample, this clonotype was seen many times. The chain links TRBV6-1 to TRBJ2-2; maybe TRBD1 (5 bases). V was cut by 6 bases and J by 5 bases, with 10 bases left in between. The CDR3 loop spans 13 amino acids. Germline V gives CDR1 MNHNS, CDR2 SASEGT. The CDR3: CASSRTLTGELFF. The CDR3, as DNA: TGTGCCAGCAGCAGGACACTTACCGGGGAGCTGTTTTTT.

This clonotype was counted only a few times. V usage is TRBV11-3 and J usage is TRBJ2-2; 7 nucleotides line up with TRBD1. Germline CDR1 SGHNT, CDR2 YENEEA. Losses at the gene ends were 2 bases for V and 7 bases for J; bases not matched to a gene: 4. The CDR3 spans 14 residues. The CDR3 DNA is TGTGCCAGCAGCTTAAGAGGGGGCGGCGGGGAGCTGTTTTTT. Translating it yields CASSLRGGGGELFF.

This clonotype was recorded at least ten times. This rearrangement joins TRBV12-3 or TRBV12-4 to TRBJ2-7; 7 positions match TRBD1. The CDR3 runs 15 residues. J was trimmed by 2 bases and V by 0 bases; bases with no gene match: 4. The CDR3 region has the DNA TGTGCCAGCAGTTTAGCCCAGGGGGTTCCCTACGAGCAGTACTTC. Amino acid sequence: CASSLAQGVPYEQYF.

The table lists this clonotype with many counts. The rearrangement uses TRBV29-1 and TRBJ2-2; D uncertain. The CDR3 is 13 residues long. V was clipped by 7 bases and J by 0 bases, with 9 bases between them. Germline CDR1 and CDR2: SQVTM and ANQGSEA. The CDR3 here is CSAQDPNTGELFF. The CDR3 nucleotides read TGCAGCGCCCAGGACCCGAACACCGGGGAGCTGTTTTTT.

This clonotype was seen repeatedly, ten times or more. This sequence joins TRBV5-6 and TRBJ1-6; 8 bases are a match to TRBD1. With 3 bases clipped from V and 6 bases from J, the junction kept 2 bases outside the gene matches. The CDR3 runs 14 residues. CDR1 SGHDT and CDR2 YYEEEE come from the germline V gene. This CDR3 is CASSSTGVNSPLHF. DNA for the CDR3: TGTGCCAGCAGCTCGACAGGGGTTAATTCACCCCTCCACTTT.

This clonotype was detected ten times or more. The chain is built from TRBV15 and TRBJ2-3; no clear D. Germline V lookup: CDR1 LNHNV, CDR2 YYDKDF (reference sequence). Trimming took 4 bases from V and 10 from J, leaving 12 bases between them. The CDR3 loop spans 12 amino acids. CDR3 protein: CATSTVSRPQYF. The DNA of the CDR3 is TGTGCCACCAGCACCGTTAGCCGTCCGCAGTATTTT.

In its sample, this clonotype was seen many times. This chain links TRBV7-6 with TRBJ2-1; tentatively, D is TRBD2 (5 bases). Trimming stripped 2 bases from V and 15 bases from J, with 11 bases between. This CDR3 has 11 residues. CDR1 SGHVS and CDR2 FNYEAQ come from the germline V gene. CDR3 residues: CASSLSGMLFF. The DNA of the CDR3 is TGTGCCAGCAGCTTATCCGGGATGTTGTTCTTC.

This rearrangement joins TRBV27 to TRBJ2-2, with D perhaps TRBD1 (6 bases). The V end was cut by 3 bases, the J end by 8 bases, with 19 bases between. Germline lookup yields CDR1 MNHEY and CDR2 SMNVEV (reference sequence). The CDR3 has 16 residues. The CDR3 sequence is CASSFLSVGGTGELFF. CDR3 nucleotides: TGTGCCAGCAGTTTCCTCAGTGTTGGGGGCACGGGGGAGCTGTTTTTT.

This clonotype was detected ten times or more. The chain couples TRBV20-1 to TRBJ1-1; D not certain. This CDR3 region has 12 residues. Germline V gene sequence: CDR1 DFQATT, CDR2 SNEGSKA (reference sequence). Trimming removed 6 bases at V and 7 bases at J, with 15 bases between. This CDR3 reads CSAAGNRFEAFF. As DNA, the CDR3 is TGCAGTGCAGCGGGGAACCGATTTGAAGCTTTCTTT.

This clonotype was recorded at least ten times. The chain has TRBV5-5 and TRBJ2-3; D remains ambiguous. Germline CDR1 and CDR2: SGHKS and YYEKEE (reference sequence). Trimming removed 4 bases at V and 2 bases at J, with 14 bases between. This CDR3 is 15 amino acids long. CDR3 DNA: TGTGCCAGCAGCGTCGGCCCGGTGGTCACAGATACGCAGTATTTT. It is translated as CASSVGPVVTDTQYF.

The table lists this clonotype with many counts. This sequence joins TRBV12-3 or TRBV12-4 and TRBJ2-7; D possibly corresponds to TRBD2 (6 bases). This CDR3 has 14 amino acids. The ends were cut back, 2 bases at V and 3 bases at J, with 11 bases in the middle. In DNA form, the CDR3 reads TGTGCCAGCAGTTTACTGGGACTGAACTACGAGCAGTACTTC. Residues: CASSLLGLNYEQYF.

Many counts were recorded for this clonotype. V gene TRBV12-3 or TRBV12-4 combines with J gene TRBJ2-5; 14 bases are shared with TRBD2. CDR3 length: 16 amino acids. V dropped 4 bases and J dropped 3; count of bases not matched to a gene: 4. CDR3 sequence (DNA): TGTGCCAGCAGTTCCTGGACTAGCGGGGGGAAAGAGACCCAGTACTTC. Amino acid sequence: CASSSWTSGGKETQYF.

This clonotype was detected many times. This chain links TRBV7-8 with TRBJ1-1, with D possibly being TRBD1 (5 bases). Trimming stripped 5 bases from V and 5 bases from J, with 15 bases between. The CDR3 has 14 amino acids. Per the germline V gene, CDR1 is SGHVS and CDR2 is FQNEAQ. Here the CDR3 reads CASSLGEGFTEAFF. The CDR3 DNA reads as TGTGCCAGCAGCCTCGGTGAGGGGTTTACTGAAGCTTTCTTT.

Concerning this clonotype itself: A single base separates this from a much larger clone, so it may be a read error. V and J are TRBV28 and TRBJ1-1; TRBD1 aligns across 7 bases. The germline V gene has CDR1 MDHEN and CDR2 SYDVKM. The CDR3 contains 12 residues. The CDR3 sequence is CAISLTGRDAFF. CDR3 DNA: TGTGCCATCAGTCTGACAGGGAGGGACGCTTTCTTT.

As regards this clonotype: A much larger clone differs by one base, so this may be a read error. The chain couples TRBV29-1 to TRBJ1-1, with D hard to call. Trimming left V 4 bases short and J 7 bases short, with 16 bases between. The CDR3 is made up of 13 amino acids. The germline V gene encodes CDR1 SQVTM and CDR2 ANQGSEA. This CDR3 is CSVASLLGLEAFF. The CDR3 DNA follows: TGCAGCGTTGCAAGTCTATTAGGACTTGAAGCTTTCTTT. The full variable domain, completed using reference TRBV29-1 and TRBJ1-1, is SAVISQKPSRDICQRGTSLTIQCQVDSQVTMMFWYRQQPGQSLTLIATANQGSEATYESGFVIDKFPISRPNLTFSTLTVSNMSPEDSSIYLCSVASLLGLEAFFGQGTRLTVV.

The sample holds many counts of this clonotype. The rearrangement uses TRBV18 and TRBJ2-6; D remains unclear. Germline values: CDR1 KGHSH, CDR2 LQKENI. Trimming took off 2 bases at V and 3 bases at J, with 14 bases between the two ends. The CDR3 is made up of 17 amino acids. CDR3 sequence reads: CASSPFTVPHGANVLTF. The CDR3 nucleotides read TGTGCCAGCTCACCATTCACAGTCCCCCATGGGGCCAACGTCCTGACTTTC.

This clonotype has ten or more counts. V gene TRBV7-3 combines with J gene TRBJ2-2; 12 bases are shared with TRBD2. Losses at the gene ends were 2 bases for V and 0 bases for J; bases not matched to a gene: 4. Germline-derived CDR1 and CDR2 are SGHTA and FQGTGA. The CDR3 has 18 amino acids. The DNA for the CDR3 is TGTGCCAGCAGCTTACTAGCGGGGGGGGGACCGAACACCGGGGAGCTGTTTTTT. Translating gives CASSLLAGGGPNTGELFF. The full variable domain, in which reference TRBV7-3 and TRBJ2-2 provide the parts outside the CDR3, is GAGVSQTPSNKVTEKGKYVELRCDPISGHTALYWYRQSLGQGPEFLIYFQGTGAADDSGLPNDRFFAVRPEGSVSTLKIQRTERGDSAVYLCASSLLAGGGPNTGELFFGEGSRLTVL.

This clonotype was recorded many times. The CDR3 region has the DNA TGTGCCAGCAGTTTTGCCGGGACAGGGACTGCTAACTATGGCTACACCTTC. It codes for CASSFAGTGTANYGYTF. The rearrangement uses TRBV12-3 or TRBV12-4 and TRBJ1-2; 9 bases match TRBD1. The CDR3 contains 17 residues. J gave up 0 bases and V 3 bases, and 8 bases lay outside the gene matches.

This clonotype was detected ten times or more. This rearrangement joins TRBV7-9 to TRBJ2-7, with D possibly matching TRBD2 (5 bases). The V end lost 6 bases, the J end lost 2 bases, and 11 bases lay between the germline ends. Germline-derived CDR1 and CDR2 are SEHNR and FQNEAQ (reference sequence). The CDR3 is made up of 13 amino acids. In DNA form, the CDR3 reads TGTGCCAGCAGGGGGAGCGGAGCCTACGAGCAGTACTTC. Amino acids: CASRGSGAYEQYF.

This clonotype was detected ten times or more. The V gene is TRBV20-1, the J gene TRBJ1-5; 7 bases line up with TRBD1. Germline CDR1 and CDR2: DFQATT and SNEGSKA (reference sequence). With V trimmed by 6 bases and J by 0 bases, 5 bases remained unmatched. This CDR3 comprises 14 residues. The CDR3: CSASTGFSNQPQHF. CDR3 DNA: TGCAGTGCGTCGACAGGGTTTAGCAATCAGCCCCAGCATTTT.